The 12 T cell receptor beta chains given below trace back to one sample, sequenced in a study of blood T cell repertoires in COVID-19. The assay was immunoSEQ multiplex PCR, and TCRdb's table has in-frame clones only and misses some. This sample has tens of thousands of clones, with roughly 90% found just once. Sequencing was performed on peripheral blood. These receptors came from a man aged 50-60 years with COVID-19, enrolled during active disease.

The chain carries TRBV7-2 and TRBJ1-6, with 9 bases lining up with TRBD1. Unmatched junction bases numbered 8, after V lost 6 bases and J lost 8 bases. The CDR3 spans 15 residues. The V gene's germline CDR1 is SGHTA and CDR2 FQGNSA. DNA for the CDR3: TGTGCCAGCAGTCCCTCGGGACAGGGCCATTCACCCCTCCACTTT. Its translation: CASSPSGQGHSPLHF. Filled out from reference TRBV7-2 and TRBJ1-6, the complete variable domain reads GAGVSQSPSNKVTEKGKDVELRCDPISGHTALYWYRQSLGQGLEFLIYFQGNSAPDKSGLPSDRFSAERTGGSVSTLTIQRTQQEDSAVYLCASSPSGQGHSPLHFGNGTRLTVT.

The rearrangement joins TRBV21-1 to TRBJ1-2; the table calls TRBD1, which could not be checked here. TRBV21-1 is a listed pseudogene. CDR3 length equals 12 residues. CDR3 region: CAKPRGRKGYTF. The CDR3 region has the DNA TGTGCAAAACCGAGGGGGCGGAAAGGCTACACCTTC.

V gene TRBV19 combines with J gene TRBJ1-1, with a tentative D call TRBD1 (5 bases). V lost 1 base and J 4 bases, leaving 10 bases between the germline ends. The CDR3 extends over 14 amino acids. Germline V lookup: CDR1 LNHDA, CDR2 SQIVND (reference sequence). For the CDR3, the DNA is TGTGCCAGTAGTATAGCGGGGGGTGGCACTGAAGCTTTCTTT. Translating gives CASSIAGGGTEAFF.

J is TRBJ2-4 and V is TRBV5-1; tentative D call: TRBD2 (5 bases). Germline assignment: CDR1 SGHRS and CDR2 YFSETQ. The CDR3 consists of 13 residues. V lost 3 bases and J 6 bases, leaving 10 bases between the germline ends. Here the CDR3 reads CASSSGSGNIQYF. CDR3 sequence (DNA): TGCGCCAGCAGCTCTGGGAGCGGAAACATTCAGTACTTC.

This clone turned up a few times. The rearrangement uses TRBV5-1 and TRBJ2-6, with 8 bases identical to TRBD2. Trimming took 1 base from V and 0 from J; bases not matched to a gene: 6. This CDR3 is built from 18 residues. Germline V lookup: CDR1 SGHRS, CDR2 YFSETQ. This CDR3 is CASSLTVAGSSGANVLTF. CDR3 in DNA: TGCGCCAGCAGCTTGACGGTAGCGGGATCCTCTGGGGCCAACGTCCTGACTTTC.

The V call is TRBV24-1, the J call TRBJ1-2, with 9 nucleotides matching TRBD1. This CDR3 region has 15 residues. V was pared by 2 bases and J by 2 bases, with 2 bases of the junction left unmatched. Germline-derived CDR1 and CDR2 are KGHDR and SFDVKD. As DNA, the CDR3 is TGTGCCACCAGTGATTGGACAGGGGTAAACTATGGCTACACCTTC. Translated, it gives CATSDWTGVNYGYTF.

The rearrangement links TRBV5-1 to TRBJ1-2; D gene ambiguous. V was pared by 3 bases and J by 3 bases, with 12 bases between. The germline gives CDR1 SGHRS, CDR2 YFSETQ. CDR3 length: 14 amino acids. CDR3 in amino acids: CASSWSGMDYGYTF. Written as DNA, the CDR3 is TGCGCCAGCAGCTGGTCGGGGATGGACTATGGCTACACCTTC.

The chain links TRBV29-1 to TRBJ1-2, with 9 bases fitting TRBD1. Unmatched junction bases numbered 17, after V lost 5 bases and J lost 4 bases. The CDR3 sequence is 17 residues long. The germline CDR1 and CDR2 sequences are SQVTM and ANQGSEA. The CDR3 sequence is CSVQAGPGTGYGYGYTF. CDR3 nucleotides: TGCAGCGTTCAAGCAGGTCCCGGGACAGGGTACGGCTATGGCTACACCTTC.

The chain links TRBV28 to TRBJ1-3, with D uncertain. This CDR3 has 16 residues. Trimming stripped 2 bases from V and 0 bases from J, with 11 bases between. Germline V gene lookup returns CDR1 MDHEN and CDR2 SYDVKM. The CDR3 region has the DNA TGTGCCAGCAGTTTAGTATCGGGGAGCTCTGGAAACACCATATATTTT. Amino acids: CASSLVSGSSGNTIYF.

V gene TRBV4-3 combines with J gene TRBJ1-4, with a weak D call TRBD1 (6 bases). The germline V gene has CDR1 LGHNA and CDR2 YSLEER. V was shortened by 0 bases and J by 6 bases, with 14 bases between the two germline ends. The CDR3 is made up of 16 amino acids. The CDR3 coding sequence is TGCGCCAGCAGCCAAGATTCCCCCGGGGGGCATGAAAAACTGTTTTTT. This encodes CASSQDSPGGHEKLFF.

The CDR3 here is CASNPRGNSPLHF. As DNA, the CDR3 is TGTGCCAGCAACCCCAGGGGCAATTCACCCCTCCACTTT. This chain links TRBV6-6 with TRBJ1-6; D possibly corresponds to TRBD1 (6 bases). This CDR3 comprises 13 residues. Germline assignment: CDR1 MNHNY and CDR2 SVGAGI (reference sequence). The germline V and J ends were trimmed by 7 bases and 7 bases, with 11 bases remaining between them.

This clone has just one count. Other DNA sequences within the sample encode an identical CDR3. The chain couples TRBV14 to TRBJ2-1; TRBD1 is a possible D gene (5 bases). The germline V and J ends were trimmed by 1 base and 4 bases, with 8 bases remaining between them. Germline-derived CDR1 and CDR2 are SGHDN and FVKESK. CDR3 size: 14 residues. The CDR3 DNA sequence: TGTGCCAGCAGCCAAGCTGGGGCATACAATGAGCAGTTCTTC. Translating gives CASSQAGAYNEQFF.